A selection of T cell receptor beta chains follows, all from one sample in a study of long-term antiretroviral therapy in people with HIV. Clones were sequenced by immunoSEQ multiplex PCR, and TCRdb holds only the in-frame ones, with some missing. The sample yields over 25,000 clones, 70% to 90% seen once. Sequencing was performed on unsorted PBMCs, taken 1.1 years after starting antiretroviral therapy. These TCRs come from a man aged 18 to 35 with HIV. The CDR3 runs from the conserved cysteine through the conserved F or W. Fields, in order: D gene, clone size, V gene, J gene, CDR3 DNA, CDR3 protein. D genes are given only for firm matches. Clone size is not always given. Where it is, it says once, few, many or a class for expanded clones.

>.|.|TRBV4-3|TRBJ1-1
TGCGCCAGCAGCCAAGATCCGGGGACTGAAGCTTTCTTT
CASSQDPGTEAFF
>TRBD2|.|TRBV9|TRBJ2-1
TGTGCCAGCAGCGTAGAACTAGCGGACGAGCAGTTCTTC
CASSVELADEQFF
>.|.|TRBV6-5|TRBJ1-1
TGTGCCAGCAGTTACTCGTCCCCCACTGAAGCTTTCTTT
CASSYSSPTEAFF
>TRBD2|.|TRBV7-9|TRBJ2-2
TGTGCCAGCAGCTTAGACGGGGGGTCGCTGTTTTTT
CASSLDGGSLFF
>.|.|TRBV19|TRBJ2-7
TGTGCCAGTAGCGCCGGGAGCCCTACCGAGCAGTACTTC
CASSAGSPTEQYF
>TRBD1|.|TRBV5-1|TRBJ2-7
TGCGCCAGCAGCCCACGGGACAGCAGAACCTACGAGCAGTACTTC
CASSPRDSRTYEQYF
>.|.|TRBV14|TRBJ2-7
TGTGCCAGCAGCCAAAGTGGGGGGCTCTCCTACGAGCAGTACTTC
CASSQSGGLSYEQYF
>TRBD2|once|TRBV7-6|TRBJ2-7
TGTGCCAGCAGCGACGTGACGGGAGGTGGGACCTACGAGCAGTACTTC
CASSDVTGGGTYEQYF
>.|.|TRBV6-1|TRBJ1-1
TGTGCCAGCATCAAGGAGTTGGACACTGAAGCTTTCTTT
CASIKELDTEAFF
>.|.|TRBV19|TRBJ1-5
TGTGCCAGTAGTTACAGGGCCTCTCTAGGGGGAGGCAATCAGCCCCAGCATTTT
CASSYRASLGGGNQPQHF
>.|.|TRBV19|TRBJ1-2
TGTGCCAGTAGTATAGGGGGGTTTAACTATGGCTACACCTTC
CASSIGGFNYGYTF
>.|.|TRBV5-4|TRBJ2-1
TGTGCCAGCAGCCTCCCCGGTTACAATGAGCAGTTCTTC
CASSLPGYNEQFF
>TRBD1|.|TRBV10-2|TRBJ2-1
TGCGCCAGCAGTGAGATGGGACAGGGGTGGGATGAGCAGTTCTTC
CASSEMGQGWDEQFF
>.|.|TRBV27|TRBJ1-5
TGTGCCAGCAGTTTATCGATACAATGGGTGGGCCAGCCCCAGCATTTT
CASSLSIQWVGQPQHF
>TRBD2|once|TRBV25-1|TRBJ2-5
TGTGCCAGCAGGTCGCTCGGCGTCGGGGGGAGGGAGACCCAGTACTTC
CASRSLGVGGRETQYF
>.|.|TRBV19|TRBJ2-1
TGTGCCAGTAGTATCGTGGGGTACAATGAGCAGTTCTTC
CASSIVGYNEQFF
>TRBD1|.|TRBV30|TRBJ1-6
TGTGCCTGGAGTGCCGGGGACAGGGCGAAAAATTCACCCCTCCACTTT
CAWSAGDRAKNSPLHF
>.|.|TRBV27|TRBJ2-7
TGTGCCAGCAGTTTGGGCCCCAAGGCCGAGCAGTACTTC
CASSLGPKAEQYF
>TRBD2|.|TRBV28|TRBJ2-7
TGTGCCACCCAGCGGGAGAAGAAAGTCTACGAGCAGTACTTC
CATQREKKVYEQYF
>TRBD2|.|TRBV7-2|TRBJ2-7
TGTGCCAGCAGCTCCAGGAGCGGGAGGGCTACCCCATGGTCCTACGAGCAGTACTTC
CASSSRSGRATPWSYEQYF
>.|.|TRBV6-5|TRBJ2-3
TGTGCCAGCAGAGTCAGGGGCAGAACAGATACGCAGTATTTT
CASRVRGRTDTQYF
>.|.|TRBV6-5|TRBJ1-2
TGTGCCAGCAGTTACAGAAGGATTTTCTCCTATGGCTACACCTTC
CASSYRRIFSYGYTF
>TRBD2|.|TRBV5-5|TRBJ2-5
TGTGCCAGCAGCTTGGCCGGGGGGGCCTCCGAGACCCAGTACTTC
CASSLAGGASETQYF
>.|once|TRBV7-3|TRBJ2-3
TGTGCCAGCAGTCATACAGGGAGCACAGATACGCAGTATTTT
CASSHTGSTDTQYF
>.|.|TRBV6-4|TRBJ2-1
TGTGCCAGCAGTGACAAGGGTTTTGATCTAGGTGAGCAGTTCTTC
CASSDKGFDLGEQFF
>.|once|TRBV5-5|TRBJ1-1
TGTGCCAGCAGCTTGGAAGCAGCAATGAACACTGAAGCTTTCTTT
CASSLEAAMNTEAFF
>TRBD1|.|TRBV6-1|TRBJ1-5
TGTGCCAGCAGTGCACATCAGGGGGATCAGCCCCAGCATTTT
CASSAHQGDQPQHF
>.|.|TRBV4-1|TRBJ2-7
TGCGCCAGCAGCTCCTCCGACGAGCAGTACTTC
CASSSSDEQYF
>TRBD2|.|TRBV6-5|TRBJ2-7
TGTGCCAGCAGTTACGACGGAAGGGGAGGGGAGCAGTACTTC
CASSYDGRGGEQYF
>.|.|TRBV10-3|TRBJ2-1
TGTGCCAGCAGCCCTGACCAGTACAATGAGCAGTTCTTC
CASSPDQYNEQFF
>.|.|TRBV5-6|TRBJ1-1
TGTGCCAGCAGCTTGGATCCGATTATGAACACTGAAGCTTTCTTT
CASSLDPIMNTEAFF
>.|.|TRBV7-2|TRBJ1-1
TGTGCCAGCAGCTTCGGAGACAGGAGGAACACTGAAGCTTTCTTT
CASSFGDRRNTEAFF
>.|.|TRBV19|TRBJ2-3
TGTGCCAGTAGTATCCAAGGGTTAGATACGCAGTATTTT
CASSIQGLDTQYF
>TRBD2|.|TRBV5-4|TRBJ2-7
TGTGCCAGCAGCCCGTCAGGACTAGCGGGAGCCTACGAGCAGTACTTC
CASSPSGLAGAYEQYF
>TRBD2|.|TRBV5-1|TRBJ2-1
TGCGCCAGCGCTGAACGAGAGCGGGAGGTTTACAATGAGCAGTTCTTC
CASAEREREVYNEQFF
>.|once|TRBV9|TRBJ1-5
TGTGCCAGCAGCCCCCCGAGAGGGTATAGCAATCAGCCCCAGCATTTT
CASSPPRGYSNQPQHF
>TRBD1|.|TRBV6-1|TRBJ1-5
TGTGCCAGCAGTGAGGCAGGGGGAGACTATAGCAATCAGCCCCAGCATTTT
CASSEAGGDYSNQPQHF
>.|.|TRBV5-1|TRBJ1-3
TGCGCCAGCAGCCGGGACTGGCGCCGAGACACCATATATTTT
CASSRDWRRDTIYF
>.|.|TRBV7-3|TRBJ2-1
TGTGCCAGCAGTCTAACGTGGGGCCATGAGCAGTTCTTC
CASSLTWGHEQFF
>TRBD2|once|TRBV7-9|TRBJ2-3
TGTGCCAGCAGCCCCCCAAGCGGGGGGGACACAGATACGCAGTATTTT
CASSPPSGGDTDTQYF
>.|.|TRBV7-2|TRBJ2-1
TGTGCCAGCAGCCCACGGACTGGCAATGAGCAGTTCTTC
CASSPRTGNEQFF
>TRBD1|.|TRBV6-6|TRBJ1-6
TGTGCCAGCAGTTCTGGGACAGGGGAAAATTCACCCCTCCACTTT
CASSSGTGENSPLHF
>.|.|TRBV30|TRBJ1-5
TGTGCCTGGAGTTCGGCAGTGATTAGCAATCAGCCCCAGCATTTT
CAWSSAVISNQPQHF
>.|.|TRBV25-1|TRBJ1-1
TGTGCCAGCAGTGATGGTAGGGGGGGGAACACTGAAGCTTTCTTT
CASSDGRGGNTEAFF
>.|.|TRBV28|TRBJ2-3
TGTGCCAGCAGTTTAACCCCCGGGGGACCGCTTGCGCAGTATTTT
CASSLTPGGPLAQYF
>.|few|TRBV7-8|TRBJ1-3
TGTGCCAGCAGCCCCCGCGGGAACTCTGGAAACACCATATATTTT
CASSPRGNSGNTIYF
>TRBD1|.|TRBV19|TRBJ1-6
TGTGCCACCCTCCCCGGGACAGGGGGTAATTCACCCCTCCACTTT
CATLPGTGGNSPLHF
>TRBD1|.|TRBV29-1|TRBJ1-4
TGCAGCGTTGAGTTATTTGACAGGGAGGCTGAAAAACTGTTTTTT
CSVELFDREAEKLFF
>.|.|TRBV29-1|TRBJ2-7
TGCAGCGTGCCGCTGGGGCAGGGGGAGCAGTACTTC
CSVPLGQGEQYF
>TRBD1|.|TRBV4-2|TRBJ2-1
TGTGCCAGCAGCCCCGAGGGGGCTAGCAATGAGCAGTTCTTC
CASSPEGASNEQFF
>TRBD2|.|TRBV2|TRBJ2-7
TGTGCCAGCAGAGCCGGGACTAGCGGGGGGTTTTGGTACGAGCAGTACTTC
CASRAGTSGGFWYEQYF
>.|.|TRBV7-3|TRBJ2-1
TGTGCCAGCAGCTTAAGGTCCGATGAGCAGTTCTTC
CASSLRSDEQFF
>TRBD2|.|TRBV19|TRBJ2-1
TGTGCCAGTAGTATTAGCGGGGGGCCTCGCAATGAGCAGTTCTTC
CASSISGGPRNEQFF
>TRBD2|once|TRBV9|TRBJ2-7
TGTGCCAGCAGCGCCAAAGCGGGAGGGTACGTGGAGCAGTACTTC
CASSAKAGGYVEQYF